This entry describes one TCR beta chain. The sample belongs to a study of blood T cell repertoires in COVID-19. The CDR3 runs 14 residues. Trimming removed 7 bases at V and 1 base at J, with 13 bases between. Germline CDR1 is MDHEN and CDR2 is SYDVKM. Measured with immunoSEQ multiplex PCR; TCRdb has only the in-frame clones, and not every one. The sample carries approximately 49,000 clones, around 83% recorded once. Material: peripheral blood. The receptor's source is a man aged 50 to 59 with acute or convalescent COVID-19. The V and J genes are TRBV28 and TRBJ1-2; a possible D gene is TRBD1 (6 bases). The CDR3 reads CASMGDIFNYGYTF. The CDR3 nucleotides are TGTGCCAGCATGGGGGACATATTTAACTATGGCTACACCTTC.